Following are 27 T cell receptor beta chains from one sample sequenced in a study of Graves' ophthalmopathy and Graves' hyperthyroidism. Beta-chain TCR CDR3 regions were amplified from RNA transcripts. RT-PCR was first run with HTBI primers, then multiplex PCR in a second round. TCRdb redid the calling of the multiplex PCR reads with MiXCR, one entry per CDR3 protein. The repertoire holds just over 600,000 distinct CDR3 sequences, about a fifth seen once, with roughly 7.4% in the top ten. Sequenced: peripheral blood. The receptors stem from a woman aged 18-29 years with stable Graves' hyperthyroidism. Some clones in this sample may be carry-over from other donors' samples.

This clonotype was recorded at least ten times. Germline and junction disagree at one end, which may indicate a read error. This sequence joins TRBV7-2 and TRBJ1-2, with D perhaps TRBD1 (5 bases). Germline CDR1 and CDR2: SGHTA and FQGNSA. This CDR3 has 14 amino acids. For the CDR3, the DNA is TGTGCCAGCAGATTAGGGGTGGAAGACTATGGCTACACCTTC. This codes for CASRLGVEDYGYTF.

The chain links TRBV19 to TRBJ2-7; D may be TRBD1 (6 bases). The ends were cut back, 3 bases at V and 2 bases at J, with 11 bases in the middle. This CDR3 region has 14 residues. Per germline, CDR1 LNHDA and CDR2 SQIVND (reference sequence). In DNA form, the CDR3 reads TGTGCCAGTAGTATTGGCCACAGGGCCTACGAGCAGTACTTC. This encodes CASSIGHRAYEQYF.

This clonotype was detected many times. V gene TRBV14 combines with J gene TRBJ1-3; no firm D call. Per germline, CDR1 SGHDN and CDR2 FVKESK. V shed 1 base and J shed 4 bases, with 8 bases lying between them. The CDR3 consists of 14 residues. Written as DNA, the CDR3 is TGTGCCAGCAGCCAAGGTTCCAGGGGAAACACCATATATTTT. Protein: CASSQGSRGNTIYF.

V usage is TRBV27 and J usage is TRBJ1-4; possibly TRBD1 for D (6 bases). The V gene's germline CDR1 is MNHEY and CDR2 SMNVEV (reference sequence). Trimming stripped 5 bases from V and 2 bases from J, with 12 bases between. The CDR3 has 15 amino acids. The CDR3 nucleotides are TGTGCCAGCAGTCTCACAGGGACTACTAATGAAAAACTGTTTTTT. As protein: CASSLTGTTNEKLFF.

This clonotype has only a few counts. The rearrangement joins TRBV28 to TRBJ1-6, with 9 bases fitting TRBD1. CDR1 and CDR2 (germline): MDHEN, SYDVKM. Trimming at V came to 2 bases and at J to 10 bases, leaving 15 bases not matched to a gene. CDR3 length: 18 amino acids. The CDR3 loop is CASSLGQNRGRTRSPLHF. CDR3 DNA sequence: TGTGCCAGCAGTTTAGGACAAAACAGGGGGCGAACAAGGTCACCCCTCCACTTT.

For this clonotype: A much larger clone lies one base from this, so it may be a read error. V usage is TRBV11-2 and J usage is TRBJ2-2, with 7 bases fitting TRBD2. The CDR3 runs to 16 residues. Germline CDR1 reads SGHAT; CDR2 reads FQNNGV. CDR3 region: CASSLVGTMNTGELCF. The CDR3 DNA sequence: TGTGCCAGCAGCTTAGTTGGGACTATGAACACCGGGGAGCTGTGTTTT.

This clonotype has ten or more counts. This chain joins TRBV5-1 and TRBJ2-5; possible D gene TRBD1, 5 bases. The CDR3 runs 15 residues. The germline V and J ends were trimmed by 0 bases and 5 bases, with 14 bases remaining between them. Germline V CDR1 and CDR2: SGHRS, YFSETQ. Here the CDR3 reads CASSLGTQVQETQYF. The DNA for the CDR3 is TGCGCCAGCAGCTTGGGGACACAGGTCCAGGAGACCCAGTACTTC.

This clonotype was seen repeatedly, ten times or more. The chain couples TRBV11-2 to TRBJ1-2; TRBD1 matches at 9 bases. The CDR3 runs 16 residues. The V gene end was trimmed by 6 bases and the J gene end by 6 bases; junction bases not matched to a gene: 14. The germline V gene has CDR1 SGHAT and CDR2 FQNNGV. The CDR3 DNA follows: TGTGCCAGCAGTACCGGACAGGGGCGTTATAAGAATGGCTACACCTTC. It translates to CASSTGQGRYKNGYTF.

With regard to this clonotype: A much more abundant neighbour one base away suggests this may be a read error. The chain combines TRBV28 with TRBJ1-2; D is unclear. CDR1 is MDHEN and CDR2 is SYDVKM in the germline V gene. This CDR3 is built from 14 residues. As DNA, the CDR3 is TGTGCCAGCAGCCACCCGGACCAGTTCTATGGCCACACCTTC. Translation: CASSHPDQFYGHTF.

CDR3 region: CASSESPNQETQYF. The CDR3 nucleotides are TGTGCCAGCAGTGAATCTCCTAACCAAGAGACCCAGTACTTC. The genes are TRBV25-1 and TRBJ2-5; D uncertain. There are 14 residues in the CDR3. V was pared by 1 base and J by 0 bases, with 6 bases between. Per germline, CDR1 MGHDK and CDR2 SYGVNS.

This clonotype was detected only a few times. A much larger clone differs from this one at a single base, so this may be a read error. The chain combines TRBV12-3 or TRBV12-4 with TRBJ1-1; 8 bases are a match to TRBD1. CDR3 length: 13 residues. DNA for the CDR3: TGTGCCTGCAGCAACAGGGGGGTCACTGAAGCTTTCTTT. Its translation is CACSNRGVTEAFF.

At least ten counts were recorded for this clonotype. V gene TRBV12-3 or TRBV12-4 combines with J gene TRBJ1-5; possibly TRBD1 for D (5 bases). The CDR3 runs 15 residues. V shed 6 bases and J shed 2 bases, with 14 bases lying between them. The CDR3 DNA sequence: TGTGCCAGCAGGCAGCCAGGGTCAGGCAATCAGCCCCAGCATTTT. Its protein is CASRQPGSGNQPQHF.

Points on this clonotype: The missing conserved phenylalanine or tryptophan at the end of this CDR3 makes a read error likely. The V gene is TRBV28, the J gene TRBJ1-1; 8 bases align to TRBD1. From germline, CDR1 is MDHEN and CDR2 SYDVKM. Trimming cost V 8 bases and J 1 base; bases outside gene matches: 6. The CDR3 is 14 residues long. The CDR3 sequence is CASGTQGANTEAFS. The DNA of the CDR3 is TGTGCCAGCGGAACTCAGGGGGCGAACACTGAAGCTTTCTCT.

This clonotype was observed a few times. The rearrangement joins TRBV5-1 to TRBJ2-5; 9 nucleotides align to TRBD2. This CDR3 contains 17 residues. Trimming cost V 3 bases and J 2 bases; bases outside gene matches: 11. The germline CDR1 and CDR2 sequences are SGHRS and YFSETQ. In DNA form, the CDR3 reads TGCGCCAGCAGCTACTTACTAGCGGGCCTGCGGCAAGAGACCCAGTACTTC. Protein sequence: CASSYLLAGLRQETQYF.

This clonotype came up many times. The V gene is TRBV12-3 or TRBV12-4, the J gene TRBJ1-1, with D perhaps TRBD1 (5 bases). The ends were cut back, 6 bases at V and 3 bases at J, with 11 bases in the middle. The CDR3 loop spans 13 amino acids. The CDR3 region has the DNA TGTGCCAGCAGATGGGGGGGGTACACTGAAGCTTTCTTT. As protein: CASRWGGYTEAFF.

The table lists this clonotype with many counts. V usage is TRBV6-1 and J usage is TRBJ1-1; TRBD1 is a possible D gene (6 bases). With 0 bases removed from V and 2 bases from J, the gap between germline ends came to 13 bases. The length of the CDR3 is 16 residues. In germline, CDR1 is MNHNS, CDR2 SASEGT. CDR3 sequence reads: CASSEALGGFNTEAFF. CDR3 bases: TGTGCCAGCAGTGAAGCGCTTGGGGGCTTTAACACTGAAGCTTTCTTT.

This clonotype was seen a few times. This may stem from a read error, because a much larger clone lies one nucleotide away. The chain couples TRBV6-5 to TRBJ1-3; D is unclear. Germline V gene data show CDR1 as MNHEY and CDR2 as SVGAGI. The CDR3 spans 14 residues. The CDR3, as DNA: TGTTCCAGCAGTTACGGAAGGACTGGAAACACCATATATTTT. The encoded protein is CSSSYGRTGNTIYF.

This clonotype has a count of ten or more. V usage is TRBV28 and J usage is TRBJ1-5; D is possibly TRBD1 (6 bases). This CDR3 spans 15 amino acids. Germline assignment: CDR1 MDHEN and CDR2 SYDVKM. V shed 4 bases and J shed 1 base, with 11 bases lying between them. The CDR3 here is CASSSGQFSNQPQHF. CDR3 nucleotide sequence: TGTGCCAGCAGTTCCGGACAGTTCAGCAATCAGCCCCAGCATTTT.

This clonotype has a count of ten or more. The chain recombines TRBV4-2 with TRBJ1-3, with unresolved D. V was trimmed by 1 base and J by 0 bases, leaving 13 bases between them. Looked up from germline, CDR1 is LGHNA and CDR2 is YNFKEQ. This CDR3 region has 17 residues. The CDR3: CASSQVGNRDSGNTIYF. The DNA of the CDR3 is TGTGCCAGCAGCCAAGTAGGGAACCGAGACTCTGGAAACACCATATATTTT.

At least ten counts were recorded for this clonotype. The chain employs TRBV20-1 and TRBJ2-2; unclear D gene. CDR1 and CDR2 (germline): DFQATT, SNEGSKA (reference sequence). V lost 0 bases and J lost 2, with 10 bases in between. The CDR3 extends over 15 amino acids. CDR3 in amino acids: CSARDWGINTGELFF. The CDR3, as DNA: TGCAGTGCTAGAGATTGGGGAATAAACACCGGGGAGCTGTTTTTT.

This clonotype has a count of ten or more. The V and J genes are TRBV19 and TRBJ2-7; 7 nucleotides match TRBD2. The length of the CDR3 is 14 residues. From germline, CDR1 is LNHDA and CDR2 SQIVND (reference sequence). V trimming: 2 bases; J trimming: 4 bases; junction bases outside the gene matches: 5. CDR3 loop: CASSIREGGYEQYF. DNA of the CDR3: TGTGCCAGTAGTATAAGGGAGGGAGGATACGAGCAGTACTTC.

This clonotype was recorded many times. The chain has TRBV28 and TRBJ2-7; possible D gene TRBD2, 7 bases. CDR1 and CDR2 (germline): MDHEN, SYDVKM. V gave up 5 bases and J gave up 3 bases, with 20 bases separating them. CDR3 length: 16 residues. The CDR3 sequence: CASSVPTRGRDYEQYF. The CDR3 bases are TGTGCCAGCAGTGTTCCAACGAGGGGGAGGGACTACGAGCAGTACTTC.

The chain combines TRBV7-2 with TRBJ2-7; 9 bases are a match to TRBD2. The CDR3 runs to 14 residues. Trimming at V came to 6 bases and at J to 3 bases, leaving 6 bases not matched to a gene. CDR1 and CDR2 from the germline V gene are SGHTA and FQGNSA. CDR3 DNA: TGTGCCAGCAGACAAAGCGGGAGGCTCTACGAGCAGTACTTC. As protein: CASRQSGRLYEQYF.

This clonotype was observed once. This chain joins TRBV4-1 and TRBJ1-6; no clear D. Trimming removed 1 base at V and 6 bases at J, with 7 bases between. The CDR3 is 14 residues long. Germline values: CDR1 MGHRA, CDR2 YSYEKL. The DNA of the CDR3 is TGCGCCAGCAGCCAAGTTGGCCCTAATTCACCCCTCCACTTT. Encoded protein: CASSQVGPNSPLHF.

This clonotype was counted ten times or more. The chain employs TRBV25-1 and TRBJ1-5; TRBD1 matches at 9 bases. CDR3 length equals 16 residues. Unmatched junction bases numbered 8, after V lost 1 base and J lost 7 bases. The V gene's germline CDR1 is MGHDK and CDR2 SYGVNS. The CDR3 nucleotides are TGTGCCAGCAGTGAATCTGGGACAGGGTCGGACCAGCCCCAGCATTTT. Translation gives CASSESGTGSDQPQHF.

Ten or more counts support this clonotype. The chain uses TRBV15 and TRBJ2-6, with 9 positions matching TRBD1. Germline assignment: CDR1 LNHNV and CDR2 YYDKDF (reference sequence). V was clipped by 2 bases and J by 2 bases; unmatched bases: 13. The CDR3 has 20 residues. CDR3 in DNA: TGTGCCACCAGCAGAACCTTTACCGGGACAGGGATGACTGGGGCCAACGTCCTGACTTTC. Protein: CATSRTFTGTGMTGANVLTF. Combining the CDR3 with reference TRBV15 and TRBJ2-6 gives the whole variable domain DAMVIQNPRYQVTQFGKPVTLSCSQTLNHNVMYWYQQKSSQAPKLLFHYYDKDFNNEADTPDNFQSRRPNTSFCFLDIRSPGLGDTAMYLCATSRTFTGTGMTGANVLTFGAGSRLTVL.

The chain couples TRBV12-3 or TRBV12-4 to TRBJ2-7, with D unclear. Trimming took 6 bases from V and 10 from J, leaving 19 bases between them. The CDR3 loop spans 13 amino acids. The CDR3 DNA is TGTGCCAGCAGATCTGAGTTACAAGAGAGCCAGTACTTC. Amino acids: CASRSELQESQYF.